This record concerns one TCR beta chain sequence. Its antigen target is currently unknown. No quality values exist for individual bases; no much larger clone is one base distant. The immunoSEQ Assay, a bias-controlled multiplex PCR, was used to amplify TCRbeta CDR3 regions from genomic DNA. Per the original workflow: The number of nucleated cells in each sample was estimated from the amplification of reference gene primers within the assay. Sequence reads were collapsed and filtered to measure the absolute abundance of every unique TCRbeta CDR3 rearrangement. Productive Simpson clonality was computed per sample as the square root of Simpson's diversity index over productive rearrangements. As stored in TCRdb, this immuneACCESS dataset retains in-frame rearrangements with V and J assigned. A fraction of the clones does not appear; measured against another copy, unresolved V genes explain less than half of the discrepancy, and the remainder lacks a known reason. The V and J calls and the clone size are those of that table, but D and trimming were determined from the DNA. Recorded for this sample are some 97,000 clones; about 80% of them occurred a single time. The biggest ten clones account for around a third of the sample.

The collaborating institutions used their own protocols to collect whole blood in K2EDTA tubes. For TCRbeta analysis, collaborators shipped samples as frozen whole blood, isolated PBMCs, or DNA extracted from either of those sample types. These data come from a study of blood T cell repertoires in COVID-19 (dated by TCRdb to the early 2020s). A note on the overall study: Collaborator samples came from the United States, Italy and Spain and covered acute and convalescent phases of COVID-19. The material from the prospective study consisted of cDNA or gDNA derived from T cells, B-cell-depleted T cells, or PBMCs. The dataset comprised deeply sampled blood TCRbeta repertoires from subjects exposed to, actively infected with, or recovered from COVID-19. The repertoires were released in a freely available public database meant as a resource for research on the immune response to SARS-CoV-2. Samples were obtained from the ongoing ImmuneRACE study (first 160 participants) and from 1,254 subjects provided by 6 global collaborators. A de-identified subject ID, COVID-19 status, age in years and sex were almost always included in the sample metadata. Where available, HLA class I and class II types were obtained from metadata supplied by the sample provider rather than from assay-based typing. Points the paper makes about the study in general: The quantity of clinical and demographic metadata differed by source and by participant and was supplied without curation.

The CDR3 contains 20 residues, cysteine and phenylalanine counted. This entry keeps only the CDR3 DNA: 60 bases, framed from base 1. CDR1 SGHDN and CDR2 FVKESK are derived from the germline V gene. Between the V and J ends, shortened by 3 bases and 2 bases respectively, the junction contains 27 bases. The chain is made from TRBV14 and TRBJ2-3; confidence is insufficient to name the D gene. The sequence was obtained from a man in his 70s with active or convalescent COVID-19. The sequenced sample was peripheral blood. The CDR3 loop reads CASSQRYGQFRINYTDTQYF. DNA sequence: TGTGCCAGCAGCCAGAGATACGGCCAGTTTCGGATCAACTACACAGATACGCAGTATTTT.